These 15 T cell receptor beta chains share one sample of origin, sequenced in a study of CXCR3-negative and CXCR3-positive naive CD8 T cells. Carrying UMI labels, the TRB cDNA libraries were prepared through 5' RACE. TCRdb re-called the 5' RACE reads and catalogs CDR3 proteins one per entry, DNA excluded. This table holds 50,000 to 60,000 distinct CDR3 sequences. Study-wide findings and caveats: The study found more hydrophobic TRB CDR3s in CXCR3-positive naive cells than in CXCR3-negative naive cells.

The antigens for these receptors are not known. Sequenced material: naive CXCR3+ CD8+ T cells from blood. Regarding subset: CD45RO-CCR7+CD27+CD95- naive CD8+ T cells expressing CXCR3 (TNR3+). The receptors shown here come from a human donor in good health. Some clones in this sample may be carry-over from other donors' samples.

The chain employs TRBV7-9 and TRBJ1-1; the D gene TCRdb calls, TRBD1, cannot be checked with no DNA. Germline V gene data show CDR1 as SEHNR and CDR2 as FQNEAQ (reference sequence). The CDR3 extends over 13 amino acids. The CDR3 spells CASSPPGADEAFF.

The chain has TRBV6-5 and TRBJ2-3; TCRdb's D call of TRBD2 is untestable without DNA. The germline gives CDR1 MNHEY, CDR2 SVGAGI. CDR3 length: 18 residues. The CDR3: CASSYSGTNYKSTDTQYF.

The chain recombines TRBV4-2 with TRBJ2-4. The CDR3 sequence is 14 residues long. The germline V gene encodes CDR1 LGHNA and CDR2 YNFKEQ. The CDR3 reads CASSQESQENIQYF.

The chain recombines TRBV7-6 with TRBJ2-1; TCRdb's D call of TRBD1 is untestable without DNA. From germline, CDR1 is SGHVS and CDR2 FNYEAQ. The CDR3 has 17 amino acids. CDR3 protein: CASSSAASDRSYNEQFF.

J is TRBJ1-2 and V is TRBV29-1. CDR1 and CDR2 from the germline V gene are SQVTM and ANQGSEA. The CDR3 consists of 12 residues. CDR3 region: CSDTLNSGGYTF. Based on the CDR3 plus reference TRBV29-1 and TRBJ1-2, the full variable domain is SAVISQKPSRDICQRGTSLTIQCQVDSQVTMMFWYRQQPGQSLTLIATANQGSEATYESGFVIDKFPISRPNLTFSTLTVSNMSPEDSSIYLCSDTLNSGGYTFGSGTRLTVV.

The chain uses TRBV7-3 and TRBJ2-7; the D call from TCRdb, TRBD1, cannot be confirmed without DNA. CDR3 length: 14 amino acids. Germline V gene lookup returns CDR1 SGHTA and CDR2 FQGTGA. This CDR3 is CASSAMTGGREQYF.

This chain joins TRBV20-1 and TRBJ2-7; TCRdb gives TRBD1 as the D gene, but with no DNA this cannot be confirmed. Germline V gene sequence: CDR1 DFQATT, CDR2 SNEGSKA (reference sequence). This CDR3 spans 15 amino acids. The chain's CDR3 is CSARDTRDLSYEQYF.

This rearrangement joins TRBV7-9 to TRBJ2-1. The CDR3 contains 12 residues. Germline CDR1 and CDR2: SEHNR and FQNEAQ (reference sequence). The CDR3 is CASTWTYNEQFF.

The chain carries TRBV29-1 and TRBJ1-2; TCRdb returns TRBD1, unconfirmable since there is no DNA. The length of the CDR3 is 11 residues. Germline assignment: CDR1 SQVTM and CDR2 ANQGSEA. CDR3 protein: CSVAQGSGYTF.

Here the CDR3 reads CASSVGPGGEADTQYF. V usage is TRBV28 and J usage is TRBJ2-3; the TRBD2 assignment by TCRdb is unverifiable without DNA. The germline V gene encodes CDR1 MDHEN and CDR2 SYDVKM. This CDR3 comprises 16 residues.

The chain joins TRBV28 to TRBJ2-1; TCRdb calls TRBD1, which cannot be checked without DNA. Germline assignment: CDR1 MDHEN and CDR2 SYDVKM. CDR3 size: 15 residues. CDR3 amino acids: CASTGASSSYNEQFF.

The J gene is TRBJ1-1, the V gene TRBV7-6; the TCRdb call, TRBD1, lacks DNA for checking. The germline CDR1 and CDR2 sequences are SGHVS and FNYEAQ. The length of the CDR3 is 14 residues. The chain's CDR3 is CASSLTGPGTEAFF. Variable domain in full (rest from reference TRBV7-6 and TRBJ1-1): GAGVSQSPRYKVTKRGQDVALRCDPISGHVSLYWYRQALGQGPEFLTYFNYEAQQDKSGLPNDRFSAERPEGSISTLTIQRTEQRDSAMYRCASSLTGPGTEAFFGQGTRLTVV.

CDR3 sequence reads: CASSSLVLNTEAFF. V is TRBV7-9 and J is TRBJ1-1. This CDR3 is built from 14 residues. Looked up from germline, CDR1 is SEHNR and CDR2 is FQNEAQ (reference sequence).

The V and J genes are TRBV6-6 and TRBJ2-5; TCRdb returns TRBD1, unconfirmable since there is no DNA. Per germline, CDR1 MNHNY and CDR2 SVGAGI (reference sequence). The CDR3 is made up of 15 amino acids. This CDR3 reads CASSSMPGQRETQYF.

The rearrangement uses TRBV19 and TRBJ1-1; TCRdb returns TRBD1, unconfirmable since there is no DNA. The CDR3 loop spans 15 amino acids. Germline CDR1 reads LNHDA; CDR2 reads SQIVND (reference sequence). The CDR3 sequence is CASTTTGGMNTEAFF.